The rows below give T cell receptor beta chains drawn from one sample of a study of blood T cell repertoires in COVID-19. Only in-frame clones appear in the TCRdb table, and some are missing; sequencing was by immunoSEQ multiplex PCR. Of under 350,000 clones listed, 75% to 90% are singletons. Specimen: peripheral blood. The source of these receptors is a man aged 40-49 years with acute or convalescent COVID-19. CDR3s include the opening cysteine and the closing phenylalanine or tryptophan. D genes are given only for firm matches. Expanded clones get a size class; other rows say once, few or many, or leave the size out.

d_gene	v_gene	j_gene	abundance	CDR3aa	CDR3nt
TRBD1	TRBV29-1	TRBJ1-6	-	CSASDRENSPLHF	TGCAGCGCATCCGACAGGGAGAATTCACCCCTCCACTTT
TRBD2	TRBV3-1/TRBV3-2	TRBJ2-7	-	CASGSSGSSYEQYF	TGTGCCAGCGGCTCTAGCGGTTCCTCCTACGAGCAGTACTTC
-	TRBV3-1/TRBV3-2	TRBJ2-7	-	CASSRDSNVAQQYF	TGTGCCAGCAGCCGGGACTCTAATGTCGCCCAGCAGTACTTC
-	TRBV2	TRBJ2-7	-	CASSVGGQQSYEQYF	TGTGCCAGCAGTGTAGGGGGACAACAATCCTACGAGCAGTACTTC
-	TRBV29-1	TRBJ1-2	-	CSVEGVGTWTGYTF	TGCAGCGTTGAGGGTGTCGGGACTTGGACCGGCTACACCTTC
TRBD2	TRBV29-1	TRBJ2-1	once	CSRSGESYNEQFF	TGCAGCCGCAGCGGGGAATCCTACAATGAGCAGTTCTTC
-	TRBV19	TRBJ1-1	-	CASSRNRLATEAFF	TGTGCCAGTAGTAGGAATAGGTTAGCCACTGAAGCTTTCTTT
-	TRBV15	TRBJ1-2	once	CATSSSGNYGYTF	TGTGCCACCAGCTCCTCGGGGAACTATGGCTACACCTTC
-	TRBV5-6	TRBJ2-5	few	CASSLRWLAQETQYF	TGTGCCAGCAGCTTGCGGTGGTTAGCACAAGAGACCCAGTACTTC
TRBD2	TRBV2	TRBJ2-7	-	CASSRTSGSSYEQYF	TGTGCCAGCAGTCGGACTAGCGGGAGCTCCTACGAGCAGTACTTC
TRBD1	TRBV5-1	TRBJ2-7	few	CASSLAQGNPYEQYF	TGCGCCAGCAGCTTGGCACAGGGGAACCCCTACGAGCAGTACTTC
-	TRBV24-1	TRBJ1-1	-	CATSDWQNTEAFF	TGTGCCACCAGTGATTGGCAAAACACTGAAGCTTTCTTT
-	TRBV6-5	TRBJ2-7	-	CASRAGPYEQYF	TGTGCCAGCAGGGCGGGACCCTACGAGCAGTACTTC
TRBD2	TRBV9	TRBJ2-7	few	CASSLGLENEQYF	TGTGCCAGCAGCTTGGGACTAGAGAACGAGCAGTACTTC
TRBD2	TRBV10-3	TRBJ2-7	-	CAIRPGLAGGPNEQYF	TGTGCCATCAGACCGGGACTAGCGGGGGGGCCCAACGAGCAGTACTTC
TRBD1	TRBV18	TRBJ1-2	-	CASSPPDREWYGYTF	TGTGCCAGCTCACCGCCGGACAGGGAGTGGTATGGCTACACCTTC
-	TRBV3-1/TRBV3-2	TRBJ1-5	-	CASSGDSRQPQHF	TGTGCCAGCAGCGGAGACAGTCGACAGCCCCAGCATTTT
-	TRBV7-3	TRBJ1-1	-	CASSPRPGVGTEAFF	TGTGCCAGCAGCCCCCGTCCCGGGGTTGGGACTGAAGCTTTCTTT
TRBD1	TRBV9	TRBJ1-1	-	CASSVSFQGADTEAFF	TGTGCCAGCAGCGTATCGTTTCAGGGGGCCGACACTGAAGCTTTCTTT
-	TRBV4-1	TRBJ1-5	-	CASSQEETGQQPQHF	TGCGCCAGCAGCCAAGAGGAAACAGGGCAACAGCCCCAGCATTTT
-	TRBV20-1	TRBJ1-1	-	CSASSNTEAFF	TGCAGTGCTAGTTCTAACACTGAAGCTTTCTTT
TRBD1	TRBV10-3	TRBJ2-1	-	CAITPTGTGGENEQFF	TGTGCCATCACTCCCACCGGGACAGGGGGAGAGAATGAGCAGTTCTTC
-	TRBV25-1	TRBJ1-5	-	CASRLTGRTFRQPQHF	TGTGCCAGCAGACTAACAGGGCGCACTTTTCGACAGCCCCAGCATTTT
-	TRBV2	TRBJ2-7	-	CASSEGVGLPYEQYF	TGTGCCAGCAGTGAAGGGGTCGGACTACCCTACGAGCAGTACTTC
-	TRBV2	TRBJ2-5	once	CASTGRAQETQYF	TGTGCCAGCACGGGCAGGGCCCAAGAGACCCAGTACTTC
-	TRBV6-5	TRBJ2-1	-	CATQVNFYNEQFF	TGTGCCACCCAGGTTAACTTTTACAATGAGCAGTTCTTC
-	TRBV5-1	TRBJ2-1	once	CASSIMVRDNEQFF	TGCGCCAGCAGTATTATGGTGAGAGACAATGAGCAGTTCTTC
TRBD2	TRBV19	TRBJ2-6	-	CASSMGGTSGANVLTF	TGTGCCAGTAGTATGGGGGGGACCTCTGGGGCCAACGTCCTGACTTTC
-	TRBV7-9	TRBJ1-5	-	CASSFGSQPQHF	TGTGCCAGCAGCTTTGGGAGTCAGCCCCAGCATTTT
TRBD1	TRBV5-4	TRBJ1-1	-	CASSPRQGAYTEAFF	TGTGCCAGCAGCCCGAGACAGGGGGCCTACACTGAAGCTTTCTTT
-	TRBV24-1	TRBJ1-2	-	CATSDLRTYFGYTF	TGTGCCACCAGTGATTTGAGAACCTACTTCGGCTACACCTTC
-	TRBV6-5	TRBJ1-5	-	CASTPDYSNQPQHF	TGTGCCAGCACCCCCGACTATAGCAATCAGCCCCAGCATTTT
TRBD2	TRBV4-1	TRBJ2-7	-	CASSPPTSGPLYEQYF	TGCGCCAGCAGCCCACCTACTAGCGGGCCCCTCTACGAGCAGTACTTC
-	TRBV5-1	TRBJ1-1	-	CASSGTQGYTEAFF	TGCGCCAGCAGCGGGACACAGGGTTACACTGAAGCTTTCTTT
TRBD1	TRBV23-1	TRBJ1-5	-	CASSPKGRQGARGNQPQHF	TGCGCCAGCAGTCCGAAAGGGAGACAGGGGGCGCGGGGCAATCAGCCCCAGCATTTT
TRBD2	TRBV2	TRBJ2-7	once	CASTDTSGGLYEQYF	TGTGCCAGCACCGATACTAGCGGGGGCCTCTACGAGCAGTACTTC
TRBD2	TRBV5-1	TRBJ2-3	once	CASSLGGSGGTDTQYF	TGCGCCAGCAGCTTGGGCGGTAGCGGGGGGACAGATACGCAGTATTTT
TRBD1	TRBV18	TRBJ2-7	once	CASSSRDRGTYEQYF	TGTGCCAGCTCATCCCGGGACAGGGGGACCTACGAGCAGTACTTC
TRBD1	TRBV12-5	TRBJ1-5	-	CASGLTGQGSQPQHF	TGTGCTAGTGGTTTGACTGGACAGGGGAGTCAGCCCCAGCATTTT
-	TRBV5-1	TRBJ2-1	-	CASSLSPGGKREQFF	TGCGCCAGCAGCTTATCCCCGGGGGGCAAGAGGGAGCAGTTCTTC
-	TRBV6-4	TRBJ1-1	-	CASRRDTQNTEAFF	TGTGCCAGCAGAAGGGACACACAGAACACTGAAGCTTTCTTT
-	TRBV7-2	TRBJ2-3	-	CASSHEAGRDTQYF	TGTGCCAGCAGCCACGAGGCGGGGAGAGATACGCAGTATTTT
TRBD1	TRBV5-1	TRBJ2-3	-	CASSSTGQEDTQYF	TGCGCCAGCAGCTCAACTGGACAGGAAGATACGCAGTATTTT
TRBD1	TRBV11-2	TRBJ2-2	-	CASRRPGQLNTGELFF	TGTGCCAGCAGACGTCCGGGACAGCTAAACACCGGGGAGCTGTTTTTT
-	TRBV4-1	TRBJ2-7	-	CASSQDRGSYEQYF	TGCGCCAGCAGCCAAGATCGAGGGTCCTACGAGCAGTACTTC
-	TRBV9	TRBJ1-1	-	CASSAQGWGNTEAFF	TGTGCCAGCAGCGCACAGGGCTGGGGGAACACTGAAGCTTTCTTT
TRBD1	TRBV2	TRBJ1-1	-	CASRHGTGEGTEAFF	TGTGCCAGCAGGCACGGGACAGGGGAAGGCACTGAAGCTTTCTTT
-	TRBV6-5	TRBJ1-2	few	CASSYPGGGYTF	TGTGCCAGCAGTTACCCGGGTGGGGGCTACACCTTC
-	TRBV5-1	TRBJ2-7	-	CASSIPNYEQYF	TGCGCCAGCAGCATCCCAAACTACGAGCAGTACTTC
TRBD1	TRBV2	TRBJ1-6	-	CASRPDRENSPLHF	TGTGCCAGCAGGCCGGACAGGGAAAATTCACCCCTCCACTTT
TRBD2	TRBV30	TRBJ2-1	-	CAWSKASGGHVYNEQFF	TGTGCCTGGAGTAAGGCTAGCGGGGGCCACGTGTACAATGAGCAGTTCTTC
-	TRBV27	TRBJ1-4	-	CASSSRQQVPNEKLFF	TGTGCCAGCAGTTCAAGACAACAGGTTCCTAATGAAAAACTGTTTTTT
-	TRBV19	TRBJ2-7	-	CASSIAGNWNEQYF	TGTGCCAGTAGTATAGCGGGGAATTGGAACGAGCAGTACTTC
-	TRBV5-1	TRBJ2-3	-	CASSWGGHSTDTQYF	TGCGCCAGCAGCTGGGGAGGTCATAGCACAGATACGCAGTATTTT
-	TRBV5-8	TRBJ2-1	-	CASSPLTAPNEQFF	TGTGCCAGCAGCCCGTTGACTGCCCCCAATGAGCAGTTCTTC
-	TRBV14	TRBJ1-2	once	CASSQGDQGVYGYTF	TGTGCCAGCAGCCAAGGAGACCAGGGCGTCTATGGCTACACCTTC
-	TRBV2	TRBJ1-3	-	CASSQSGNTIYF	TGTGCCAGCAGCCAATCCGGAAACACCATATATTTT
TRBD1	TRBV19	TRBJ2-3	-	CASSSPGQGRDTQYF	TGTGCCAGTAGTTCACCGGGACAGGGAAGGGATACGCAGTATTTT